The present TCR beta chain was sequenced within a study of T cells in localized non-small cell lung cancer. General study points: Maximal T cell clonality occurred in uninvolved adjacent lung, with tumor ranking below it. As only one tumor region underwent sequencing, heterogeneity remains possible.

The table came from immunoSEQ multiplex PCR; TCRdb's copy has only in-frame clones and leaves some out. The sample includes around 83,000 clones, 80% of them seen just once. CDR3 length: 12 residues. V gave up 1 base and J gave up 8 bases, with 6 bases separating them. Germline-derived CDR1 and CDR2 are LNHNV and YYDKDF (reference sequence). In the case of this clone: As yet, its antigen is unknown.

This clonotype originated in a man aged 35 to 69 with stage II squamous cell lung carcinoma. The sample in question was PBMCs, obtained before any cancer treatment. This chain uses TRBV15 with TRBJ1-3; D is undetermined. The CDR3 region has the DNA TGTGCCACCAGCAGAGTTGGTGACACCATATATTTT. Amino acids: CATSRVGDTIYF.